This TCR beta chain was profiled in a study of shared clonotypes between healthy human individuals. Study-wide context: Each donor's CD4 naive and CD4 memory cells filled three plates apiece, CD8 naive two, and CD8 memory one. General observations from the study: When compared with the clonotypes that were shared by all four sorted-subset donors, the non-shared clonotypes turned out to have lower generation probabilities.

Trimming removed 4 bases at V and 0 bases at J, with 10 bases between. CDR3 length: 14 residues. The germline gives CDR1 SGDLS, CDR2 YYNGEE. Sequencing used immunoSEQ multiplex PCR; TCRdb keeps in-frame clones, though not all of them. The repertoire holds fewer than 3 million clones, with just under 95% as singletons. On this clone: Its target is unknown.

This TCR came from a man aged 18 to 35 in good health. Some clones in this sample may be carry-over from other donors' samples. The V gene is TRBV9, the J gene TRBJ2-5, with D possibly TRBD1 on 6 matching bases. Sequencing was carried out using naive CD4+ T cells from PBMCs. Documented subset: CD45RA+ positively selected. The CDR3 DNA reads as TGTGCCAGCAGCCCGGACAGCTACCAAGAGACCCAGTACTTC. Translation: CASSPDSYQETQYF.